This entry describes one T cell receptor (beta chain). Its antigen is as yet unknown. This specimen belongs to a study of OX40 agonist ivuxolimab in advanced cancers. The wider study: Participants could have had prior anti-PD-1, anti-PD-L1 or anti-CTLA-4 therapy, and approximately 40% had some. In three patients, partial responses were observed, one with hepatocellular carcinoma and two with cutaneous melanoma.

V lost 0 bases, J lost 9 bases, and 21 bases lay in between. Germline V gene sequence: CDR1 MNHNS, CDR2 SASEGT. This CDR3 spans 18 amino acids. Notes on the study in general: More expanded clones were seen, on average, in CD8+ T cells than in CD4+. Clonal expansion was seen in CD4+ and CD8+ blood T cells by week 6 at 0.1 to 3.0 mg/kg.

Assay used: immunoSEQ multiplex PCR; TCRdb lists only in-frame clones, some missing. This table holds under 30,000 clones, roughly 86% found once. This TCR was sampled from an adult with an advanced solid tumor such as melanoma, head and neck, liver or kidney cancer. This material consisted of CD4+ or CD8+ T cells sorted from blood, taken in a trial of the OX40 agonist ivuxolimab. The chain links TRBV6-1 to TRBJ1-6, with a tentative D call TRBD1 (5 bases). CDR3 residues: CASSEAGVAGTISSPLHF. The CDR3, as DNA: TGTGCCAGCAGTGAAGCGGGGGTCGCAGGGACTATAAGTTCACCCCTCCACTTT.